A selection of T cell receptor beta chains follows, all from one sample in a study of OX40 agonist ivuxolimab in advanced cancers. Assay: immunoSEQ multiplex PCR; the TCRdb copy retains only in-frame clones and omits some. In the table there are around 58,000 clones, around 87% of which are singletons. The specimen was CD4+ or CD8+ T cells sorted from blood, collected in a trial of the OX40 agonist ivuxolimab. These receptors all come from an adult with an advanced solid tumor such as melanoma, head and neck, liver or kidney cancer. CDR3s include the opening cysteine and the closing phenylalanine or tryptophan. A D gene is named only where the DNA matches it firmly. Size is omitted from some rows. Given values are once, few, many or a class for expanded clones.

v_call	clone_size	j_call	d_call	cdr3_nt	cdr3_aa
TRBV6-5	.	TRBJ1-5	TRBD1	TGTGCCAGCAGGCGACAGGGTGGGAGCAATCAGCCCCAGCATTTT	CASRRQGGSNQPQHF
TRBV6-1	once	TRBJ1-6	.	TGTGCCAGCAGTGAATGGGGGAACGACGATTCACCCCTCCACTTT	CASSEWGNDDSPLHF
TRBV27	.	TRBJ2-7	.	TGTGCCAGCAGCCCGGGACGGACCTACGAGCAGTACTTC	CASSPGRTYEQYF
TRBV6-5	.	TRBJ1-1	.	TGTGCCAGCAGTTACCAGGGCCCCCCCACTGAAGCTTTCTTT	CASSYQGPPTEAFF
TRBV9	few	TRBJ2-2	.	TGTGCCAGCAGCGTAGATGTCGGGGAGCTGTTTTTT	CASSVDVGELFF
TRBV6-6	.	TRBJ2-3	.	TGTGCCAGCAGTCCGGACACCGCCAGCACAGATACGCAGTATTTT	CASSPDTASTDTQYF
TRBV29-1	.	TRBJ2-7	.	TGCAGCGTTGAGGGGAGCGGCTACGAGCAGTACTTC	CSVEGSGYEQYF
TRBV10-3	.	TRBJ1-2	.	TGTGCCATCAGTGAGCGGCGCGGGGTAGTGGATGGCTACACCTTC	CAISERRGVVDGYTF
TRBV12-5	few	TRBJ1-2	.	TGTGCTAGTGCCCCCGGGACGGTCTATGGCTACACCTTC	CASAPGTVYGYTF
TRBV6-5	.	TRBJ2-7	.	TGTGCCAGCAGTTCGGGGGTGTCCTACGAGCAGTACTTC	CASSSGVSYEQYF
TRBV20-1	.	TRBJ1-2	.	TGCAGCCTTAGGGGGGTGCATGGCTACACCTTC	CSLRGVHGYTF
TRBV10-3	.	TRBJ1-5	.	TGTGCCATCAGGGAGGAAAGCAATCAGCCCCAGCATTTT	CAIREESNQPQHF
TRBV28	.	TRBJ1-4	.	TGTGCCAGCAGTTTACGTGGGCCTGGCGAAAAACTGTTTTTT	CASSLRGPGEKLFF
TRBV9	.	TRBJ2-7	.	TGTGCCAGCAGCCCCTCGACGAGGTTGGACGAGCAGTACTTC	CASSPSTRLDEQYF
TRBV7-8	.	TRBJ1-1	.	TGTGCCAGCAGCTTAACAGGGACGAACACTGAAGCTTTCTTT	CASSLTGTNTEAFF
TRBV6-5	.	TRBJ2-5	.	TGTGCCAGCAGGTCGACAGTCCAAGAGACCCAGTACTTC	CASRSTVQETQYF
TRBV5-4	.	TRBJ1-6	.	TGTGCCAGCAGCTTGGCGTGGACAGACAATTCACCCCTCCACTTT	CASSLAWTDNSPLHF
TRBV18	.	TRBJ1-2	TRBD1	TGTGCCAGCTCACCGACAGGGGCCAGTAACTATGGCTACACCTTC	CASSPTGASNYGYTF
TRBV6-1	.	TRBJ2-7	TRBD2	TGTGCCAGCAGTGGGACTAGTGGGGGGGCCTACGAGCAGTACTTC	CASSGTSGGAYEQYF